Described below is a single T cell receptor (beta chain) sequence and its context. The antigen is undetermined. Repertoires were generated with immunoSEQ multiplex PCR, while TCRdb's copy carries only in-frame clones and drops some. This sample has 400,000 to 450,000 clones, with about 93% found just once. The data derive from a study of Ad26.COV2.S vaccination and SARS-CoV-2 variants. Study results and limitations: Following vaccination, spike-specific CD8+ and CD4+ T cell responses reportedly exhibited substantial breadth. Assessments of TCR breadth and depth may have underestimated the total T cell responses.

This CDR3 is built from 15 residues. Trimming removed 4 bases from V and 1 base from J, with 11 bases in between. Germline V lookup: CDR1 WSHSY, CDR2 SAAADI. Treatment given: about 20 received Ad26.COV2.S at low or high dose, single or two shots; roughly 5 received placebo; per-sample allocation not given. Specimens were obtained on day 63 following the first vaccine or placebo injection. Aged 18-55 years, donor was enrolled in Boston in 2020. An Ad26 vector carrying the Wuhan-strain SARS-CoV-2 spike served as the vaccine. The clonotype was recovered from a person between 18 and 59 years old who received the Ad26.COV2.S COVID-19 vaccine or a placebo. V gene TRBV10-2 combines with J gene TRBJ2-1; D ambiguous. The sample consisted of peripheral blood, taken in a trial of Ad26.COV2.S vaccine versus placebo. CDR3 in DNA: TGCGCCAGCAGTGTCCTAGTAGGTTCCTACAATGAGCAGTTCTTC. It encodes CASSVLVGSYNEQFF.